Each of the 10 T cell receptor beta chains below was sequenced from the same sample in a study of cytomegalovirus exposure and HLA in healthy donors. Sequencing used immunoSEQ multiplex PCR; TCRdb keeps in-frame clones, though not all of them. The repertoire holds under 200,000 clones, with 85% to 90% as singletons. Sequences were obtained from PBMCs. These receptor sequences come from a young woman in good health and CMV-seronegative.

This clone was detected a few times. The V gene is TRBV6-1, the J gene TRBJ1-5, with unresolved D. The V end was cut by 5 bases, the J end by 0 bases, with 8 bases between. This CDR3 has 14 amino acids. CDR1 MNHNS and CDR2 SASEGT come from the germline V gene. CDR3 bases: TGTGCCAGCAGTCTGGAGGATAGCAATCAGCCCCAGCATTTT. Translating gives CASSLEDSNQPQHF.

This clone showed up just once. The J gene is TRBJ2-7, the V gene TRBV7-8; 9 bases align to TRBD2. This CDR3 spans 16 amino acids. Germline V gene data show CDR1 as SGHVS and CDR2 as FQNEAQ. V lost 7 bases to trimming and J lost 3 bases; unmatched junction nucleotides: 13. CDR3 region: CASTPGRGGKSYEQYF. In nucleotides, the CDR3 is TGTGCCAGCACCCCAGGGCGGGGGGGTAAAAGCTACGAGCAGTACTTC.

The CDR3 sequence: CASSAPDRGVGNEQFF. The CDR3 bases are TGTGCCAGCAGCGCCCCGGACAGGGGAGTGGGGAATGAGCAGTTCTTC. The rearrangement links TRBV7-9 to TRBJ2-1, with TRBD1 matching over 9 bases. J gave up 7 bases and V 5 bases, and 12 bases lay outside the gene matches. Per germline, CDR1 SEHNR and CDR2 FQNEAQ (reference sequence). This CDR3 has 16 amino acids.

The chain has TRBV27 and TRBJ2-7, with D unclear. V lost 0 bases, J lost 4 bases, and 7 bases lay in between. Looked up from germline, CDR1 is MNHEY and CDR2 is SMNVEV (reference sequence). There are 13 residues in the CDR3. CDR3 region: CASSLSAVYEQYF. DNA of the CDR3: TGTGCCAGCAGTTTATCCGCGGTTTACGAGCAGTACTTC.

The chain uses TRBV27 and TRBJ1-2; D might be TRBD1 (6 bases). V was shortened by 5 bases and J by 1 base, with 11 bases between the two germline ends. The germline V gene encodes CDR1 MNHEY and CDR2 SMNVEV (reference sequence). CDR3 length: 14 amino acids. The CDR3 loop reads CASSRGGGNYGYTF. CDR3 in DNA: TGTGCCAGCAGTCGAGGGGGAGGTAACTATGGCTACACCTTC.

The chain has TRBV6-5 and TRBJ1-1, with 7 bases that match TRBD1. CDR3 length equals 12 residues. The V gene end was trimmed by 6 bases and the J gene end by 9 bases; junction bases not matched to a gene: 7. From germline, CDR1 is MNHEY and CDR2 SVGAGI. CDR3 residues: CASRSTGDKAFF. Here the CDR3 DNA reads TGTGCCAGCAGAAGCACAGGGGATAAAGCTTTCTTT.

The J gene is TRBJ1-2, the V gene TRBV7-9, with TRBD1 identical over 9 bases. From germline, CDR1 is SEHNR and CDR2 FQNEAQ (reference sequence). This CDR3 region has 14 residues. Losses at the gene ends were 5 bases for V and 3 bases for J; bases not matched to a gene: 4. The CDR3 DNA reads TGTGCCAGCAGCCAGACAGGGGGGGACTATGGCTACACCTTC. Protein: CASSQTGGDYGYTF. Supplemented by reference TRBV7-9 and TRBJ1-2, the full variable domain reads DTGVSQNPRHKITKRGQNVTFRCDPISEHNRLYWYRQTLGQGPEFLTYFQNEAQLEKSRLLSDRFSAERPKGSFSTLEIQRTEQGDSAMYLCASSQTGGDYGYTFGSGTRLTVV.

V gene TRBV15 combines with J gene TRBJ2-7; D perhaps matches TRBD2 (6 bases). This CDR3 spans 16 amino acids. Germline V gene lookup returns CDR1 LNHNV and CDR2 YYDKDF (reference sequence). Trimming shortened V by 1 base and J by 6 bases, and 19 bases separated the two germline ends. The CDR3 DNA reads as TGTGCCACCAGCAGAGTGGCGGGGCTAGCGACGGGCGAGCAGTACTTC. Translation: CATSRVAGLATGEQYF.

The chain links TRBV29-1 to TRBJ2-3; possible D gene TRBD2, 5 bases. Germline CDR1 is SQVTM and CDR2 is ANQGSEA. Trimming removed 8 bases at V and 0 bases at J, with 12 bases between. The CDR3 spans 13 residues. DNA of the CDR3: TGCAGCACCACACTAGATAGCACAGATACGCAGTATTTT. This codes for CSTTLDSTDTQYF.

The J gene is TRBJ1-5, the V gene TRBV5-8; D not certain. Germline lookup yields CDR1 SGHTS and CDR2 YDEGEE. V was clipped by 4 bases and J by 5 bases, with 16 bases between them. The CDR3 spans 15 residues. The CDR3, as DNA: TGTGCCAGCAGCCAGGACCAAGGTCACGATCAGCCCCAGCATTTT. This codes for CASSQDQGHDQPQHF. The full variable domain, with the rest looked up from reference TRBV5-8 and TRBJ1-5, is EAGVTQSPTHLIKTRGQQATLRCSPISGHTSVYWYQQALGLGLQFLLWYDEGEERNRGNFPPRFSGRQFPNYSSELNVNALELEDSALYLCASSQDQGHDQPQHFGDGTRLSIL.